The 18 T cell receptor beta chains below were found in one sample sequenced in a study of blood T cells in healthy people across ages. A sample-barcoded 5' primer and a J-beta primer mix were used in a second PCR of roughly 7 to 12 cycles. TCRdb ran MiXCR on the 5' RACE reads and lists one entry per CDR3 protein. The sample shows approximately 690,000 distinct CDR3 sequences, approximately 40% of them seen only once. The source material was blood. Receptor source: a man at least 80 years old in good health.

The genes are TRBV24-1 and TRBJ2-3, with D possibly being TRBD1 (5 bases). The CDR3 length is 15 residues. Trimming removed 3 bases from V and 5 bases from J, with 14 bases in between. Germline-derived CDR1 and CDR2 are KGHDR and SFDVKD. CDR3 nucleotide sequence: TGTGCCACCAGTGATCCGAGTAACAGGAAAGATACGCAGTATTTT. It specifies CATSDPSNRKDTQYF.

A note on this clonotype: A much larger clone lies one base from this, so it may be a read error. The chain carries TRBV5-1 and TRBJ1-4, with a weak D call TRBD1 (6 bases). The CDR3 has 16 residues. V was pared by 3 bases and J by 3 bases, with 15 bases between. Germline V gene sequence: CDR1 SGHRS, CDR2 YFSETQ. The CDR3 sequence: CASSYGRTAPNEKLFF. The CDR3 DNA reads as TGCGCCAGCAGCTACGGGAGGACAGCCCCTAATGAAAAACTGTTTTTT.

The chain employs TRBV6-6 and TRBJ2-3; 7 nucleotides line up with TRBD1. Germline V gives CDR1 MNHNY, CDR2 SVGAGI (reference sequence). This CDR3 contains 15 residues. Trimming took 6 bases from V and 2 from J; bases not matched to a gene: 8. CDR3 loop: CASRSPGTATDTQYF. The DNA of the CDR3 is TGTGCCAGCAGATCCCCCGGGACAGCCACAGATACGCAGTATTTT.

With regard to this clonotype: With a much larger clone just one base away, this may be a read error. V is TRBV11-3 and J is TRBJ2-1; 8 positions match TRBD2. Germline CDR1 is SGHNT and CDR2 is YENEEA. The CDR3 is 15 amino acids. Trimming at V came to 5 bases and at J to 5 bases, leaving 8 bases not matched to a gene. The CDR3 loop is CASSGRRAGDNEQFF. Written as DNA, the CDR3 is TGTGCCAGCAGCGGCCGACGAGCGGGAGACAATGAGCAGTTCTTC.

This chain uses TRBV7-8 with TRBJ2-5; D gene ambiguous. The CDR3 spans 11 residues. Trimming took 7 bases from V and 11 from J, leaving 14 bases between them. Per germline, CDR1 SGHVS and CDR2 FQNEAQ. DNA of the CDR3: TGTGCCAGCACCCGGTTTGGTGAGCAGTACTTC. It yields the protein CASTRFGEQYF.

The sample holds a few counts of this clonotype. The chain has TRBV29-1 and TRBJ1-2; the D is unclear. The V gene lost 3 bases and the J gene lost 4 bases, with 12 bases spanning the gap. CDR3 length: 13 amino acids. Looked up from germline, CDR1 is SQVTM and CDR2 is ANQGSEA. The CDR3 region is CSVDAGFGYGYTF. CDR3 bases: TGCAGCGTTGATGCAGGTTTTGGCTATGGCTACACCTTC.

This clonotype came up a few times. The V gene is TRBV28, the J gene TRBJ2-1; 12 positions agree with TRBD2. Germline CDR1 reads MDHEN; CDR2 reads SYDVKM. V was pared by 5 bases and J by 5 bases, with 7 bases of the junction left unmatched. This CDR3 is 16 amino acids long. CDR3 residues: CASSPGGLAGNNEQFF. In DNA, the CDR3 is TGTGCCAGCAGTCCAGGCGGACTAGCGGGGAACAATGAGCAGTTCTTC.

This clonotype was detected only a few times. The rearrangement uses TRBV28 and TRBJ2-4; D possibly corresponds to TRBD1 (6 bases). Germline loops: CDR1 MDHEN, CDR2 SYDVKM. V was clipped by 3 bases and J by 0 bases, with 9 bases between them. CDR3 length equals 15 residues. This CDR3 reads CASSFRGLAKNIQYF. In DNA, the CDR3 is TGTGCCAGCAGTTTCAGGGGCCTAGCCAAAAACATTCAGTACTTC. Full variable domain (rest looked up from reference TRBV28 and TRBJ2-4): DVKVTQSSRYLVKRTGEKVFLECVQDMDHENMFWYRQDPGLGLRLIYFSYDVKMKEKGDIPEGYSVSREKKERFSLILESASTNQTSMYLCASSFRGLAKNIQYFGAGTRLSVL.

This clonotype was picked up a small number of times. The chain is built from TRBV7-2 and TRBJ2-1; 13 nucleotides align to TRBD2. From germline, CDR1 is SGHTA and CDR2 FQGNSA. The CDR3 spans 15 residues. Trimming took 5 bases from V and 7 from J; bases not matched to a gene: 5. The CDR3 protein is CASSPSGLAGNEQFF. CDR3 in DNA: TGTGCCAGCAGCCCTTCGGGACTAGCGGGAAATGAGCAGTTCTTC.

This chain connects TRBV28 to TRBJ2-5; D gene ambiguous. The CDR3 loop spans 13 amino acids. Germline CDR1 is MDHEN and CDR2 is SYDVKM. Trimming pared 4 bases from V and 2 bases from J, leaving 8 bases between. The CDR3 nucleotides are TGTGCCAGCAGTTGGTACCGGCAAGAGACCCAGTACTTC. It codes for CASSWYRQETQYF.

The CDR3 region is CASSLEGIAKNIQYF. CDR3 bases: TGTGCCAGCAGCTTAGAAGGGATAGCCAAAAACATTCAGTACTTC. The genes are TRBV7-9 and TRBJ2-4; D is unclear. V was pared by 1 base and J by 0 bases, with 7 bases between. The CDR3 sequence is 15 residues long. From germline, CDR1 is SEHNR and CDR2 FQNEAQ (reference sequence).

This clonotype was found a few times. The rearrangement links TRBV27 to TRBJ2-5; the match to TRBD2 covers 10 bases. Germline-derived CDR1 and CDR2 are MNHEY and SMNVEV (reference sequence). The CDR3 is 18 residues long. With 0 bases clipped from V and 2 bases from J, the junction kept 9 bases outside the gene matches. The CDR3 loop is CASSLSRGLAELQETQYF. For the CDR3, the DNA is TGTGCCAGCAGTTTATCCCGCGGACTAGCGGAACTACAAGAGACCCAGTACTTC.

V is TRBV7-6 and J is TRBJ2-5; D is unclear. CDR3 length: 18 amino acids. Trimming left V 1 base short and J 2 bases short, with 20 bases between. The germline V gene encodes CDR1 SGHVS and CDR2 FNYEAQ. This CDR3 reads CASSLVVSRGNGQETQYF. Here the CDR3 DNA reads TGTGCCAGCAGCTTAGTCGTATCCCGCGGAAACGGACAAGAGACCCAGTACTTC.

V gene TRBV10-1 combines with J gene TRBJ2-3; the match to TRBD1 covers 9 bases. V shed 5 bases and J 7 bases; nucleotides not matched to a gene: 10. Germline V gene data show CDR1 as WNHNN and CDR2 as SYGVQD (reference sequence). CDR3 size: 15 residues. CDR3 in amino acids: CASSSEGQGENTQYF. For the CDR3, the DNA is TGCGCCAGCAGTTCTGAGGGACAGGGTGAGAATACGCAGTATTTT.

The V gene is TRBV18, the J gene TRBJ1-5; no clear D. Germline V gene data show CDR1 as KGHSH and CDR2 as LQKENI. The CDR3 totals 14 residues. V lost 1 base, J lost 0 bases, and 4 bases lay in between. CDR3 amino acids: CASSPLDSNQPQHF. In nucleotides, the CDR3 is TGTGCCAGCTCACCACTGGATAGCAATCAGCCCCAGCATTTT.

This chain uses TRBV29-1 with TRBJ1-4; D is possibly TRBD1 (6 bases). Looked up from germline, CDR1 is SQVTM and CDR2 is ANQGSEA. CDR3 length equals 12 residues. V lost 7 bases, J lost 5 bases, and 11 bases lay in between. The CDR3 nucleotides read TGCAGCGCCCTAGGGGGGAATGAAAAACTGTTTTTT. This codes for CSALGGNEKLFF.

The CDR3: CASSPSGGRLVNTEAFF. The CDR3 nucleotides read TGCGCCAGCAGCCCTTCAGGGGGCAGATTGGTGAACACTGAAGCTTTCTTT. This sequence joins TRBV5-1 and TRBJ1-1; 8 bases align to TRBD1. CDR3 length: 17 amino acids. V trimming: 4 bases; J trimming: 0 bases; junction bases outside the gene matches: 11. CDR1 is SGHRS and CDR2 is YFSETQ in the germline V gene.

The DNA of the CDR3 is TGTGCCAGCAGTGAAGCTCACAGGGGAGAGACCCAGTACTTC. This sequence encodes CASSEAHRGETQYF. V gene TRBV2 combines with J gene TRBJ2-5, with 7 bases lining up with TRBD1. With V trimmed by 0 bases and J by 4 bases, 2 bases remained unmatched. This CDR3 has 14 amino acids. Germline CDR1 SNHLY, CDR2 FYNNEI.